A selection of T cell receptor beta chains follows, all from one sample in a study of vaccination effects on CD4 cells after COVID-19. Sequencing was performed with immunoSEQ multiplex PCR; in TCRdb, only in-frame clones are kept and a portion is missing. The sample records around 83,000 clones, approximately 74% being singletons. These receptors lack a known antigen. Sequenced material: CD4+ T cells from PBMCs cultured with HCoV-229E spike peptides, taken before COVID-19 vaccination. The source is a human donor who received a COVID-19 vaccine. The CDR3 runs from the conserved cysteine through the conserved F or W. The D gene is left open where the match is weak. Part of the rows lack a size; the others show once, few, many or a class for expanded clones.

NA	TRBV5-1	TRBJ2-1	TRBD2	CASSLTSGSYNEQFF	TGCGCCAGCAGCTTGACTAGCGGCTCCTACAATGAGCAGTTCTTC
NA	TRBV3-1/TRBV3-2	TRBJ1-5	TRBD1	CASSLGTGFNQPQHF	TGTGCCAGCAGCCTTGGGACAGGCTTCAATCAGCCCCAGCATTTT
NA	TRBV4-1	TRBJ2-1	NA	CASSLASRFNEQFF	TGCGCCAGCAGCCTCGCTAGTAGGTTCAATGAGCAGTTCTTC
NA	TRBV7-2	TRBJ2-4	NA	CASSGPNSLAAKNIQYF	TGTGCCAGCAGCGGGCCCAATTCCCTAGCGGCCAAAAACATTCAGTACTTC
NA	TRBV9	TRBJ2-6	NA	CASSVMGSGGANVLTF	TGTGCCAGCAGCGTAATGGGAAGCGGTGGGGCCAACGTCCTGACTTTC
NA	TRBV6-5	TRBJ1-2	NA	CASKEGRTVGYGYTF	TGTGCCAGCAAAGAGGGCAGGACTGTAGGCTATGGCTACACCTTC
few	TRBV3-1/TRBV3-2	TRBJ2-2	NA	CASSQQGSNTGELFF	TGTGCCAGCAGCCAGCAGGGCTCCAACACCGGGGAGCTGTTTTTT
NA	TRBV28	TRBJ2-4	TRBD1	CASSPYIQGLDIQYF	TGTGCCAGCAGTCCCTACATACAGGGGTTGGACATTCAGTACTTC
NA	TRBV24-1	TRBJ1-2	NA	CATSDLERGGGYTF	TGTGCCACCAGTGATTTAGAAAGGGGAGGAGGCTACACCTTC
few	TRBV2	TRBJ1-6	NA	CASSERSGRNSPLHF	TGTGCCAGCAGTGAAAGGTCAGGCCGCAATTCACCCCTCCACTTT
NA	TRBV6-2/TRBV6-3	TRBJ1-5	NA	CASGRRHLDQPQHF	TGTGCCAGCGGCCGGCGGCATCTGGATCAGCCCCAGCATTTT
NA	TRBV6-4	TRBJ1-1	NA	CASSDGRDTEAFF	TGTGCCAGCAGTGACGGCCGGGACACTGAAGCTTTCTTT
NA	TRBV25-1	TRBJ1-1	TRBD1	CASSEEGAKTEAFF	TGTGCCAGCAGTGAAGAGGGGGCGAAGACTGAAGCTTTCTTT
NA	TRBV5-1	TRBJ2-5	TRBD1	CASSLPGQGQETQYF	TGCGCCAGCAGCTTGCCTGGACAGGGCCAAGAGACCCAGTACTTC
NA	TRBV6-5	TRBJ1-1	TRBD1	CASRRQGSTEAFF	TGTGCCAGCAGAAGACAGGGGAGCACTGAAGCTTTCTTT